This T cell receptor (beta chain) was observed in a study of T cell changes during pregnancy in multiple sclerosis. Only in-frame clones appear in the TCRdb table, and some are missing; sequencing was by immunoSEQ multiplex PCR. The table has approximately 49,000 clones, almost 95% seen once. By its share, this clone is medium-sized. The receptor's source is a female donor with multiple sclerosis, enrolled in a pregnancy study. The sequencing here drew on peripheral blood, taken after pregnancy.

CDR3 in amino acids: CASSEGDRSYEQYF. In DNA, the CDR3 is TGTGCCAGCAGTGAGGGGGACAGGTCCTACGAGCAGTACTTC. The gene calls are TRBV6-1 and TRBJ2-7, with 8 bases fitting TRBD1. The CDR3 covers 14 residues. Germline V lookup: CDR1 MNHNS, CDR2 SASEGT. Trimming took 3 bases from V and 1 from J; bases not matched to a gene: 2.